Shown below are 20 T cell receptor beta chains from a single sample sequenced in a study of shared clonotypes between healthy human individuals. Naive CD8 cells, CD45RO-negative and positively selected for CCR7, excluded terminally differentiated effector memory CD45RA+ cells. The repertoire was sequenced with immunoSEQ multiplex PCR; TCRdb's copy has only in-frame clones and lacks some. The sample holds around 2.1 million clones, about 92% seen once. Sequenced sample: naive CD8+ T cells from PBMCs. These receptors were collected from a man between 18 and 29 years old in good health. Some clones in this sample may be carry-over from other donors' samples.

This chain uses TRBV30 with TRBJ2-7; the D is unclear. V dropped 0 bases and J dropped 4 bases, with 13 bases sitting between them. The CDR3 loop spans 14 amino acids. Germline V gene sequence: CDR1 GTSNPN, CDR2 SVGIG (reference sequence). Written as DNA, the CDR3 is TGTGCCTGGAGTGTACGAGACGGGCGGTACGAGCAGTACTTC. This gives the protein CAWSVRDGRYEQYF.

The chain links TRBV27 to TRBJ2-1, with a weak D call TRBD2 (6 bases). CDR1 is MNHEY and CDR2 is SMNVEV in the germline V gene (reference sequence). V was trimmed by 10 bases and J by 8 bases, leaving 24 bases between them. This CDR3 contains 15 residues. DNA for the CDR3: TGTGCCACTGCTGACCGGGACTCCGGCCTCCATGAGCAGTTCTTC. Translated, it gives CATADRDSGLHEQFF.

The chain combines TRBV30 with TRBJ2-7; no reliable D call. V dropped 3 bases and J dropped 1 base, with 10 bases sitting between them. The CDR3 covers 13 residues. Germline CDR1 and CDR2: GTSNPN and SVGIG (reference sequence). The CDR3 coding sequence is TGTGCCTGGAGAGGTTATAATTCCTACGAGCAGTACTTC. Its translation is CAWRGYNSYEQYF.

CDR3: CATARLSYNEQFF. CDR3 DNA: TGTGCCACCGCCCGTCTGTCCTACAATGAGCAGTTCTTC. J is TRBJ2-1 and V is TRBV15, with D hard to call. Trimming removed 8 bases at V and 1 base at J, with 9 bases between. CDR3 length equals 13 residues. Germline lookup yields CDR1 LNHNV and CDR2 YYDKDF (reference sequence).

In nucleotides, the CDR3 is TGTGCCAGCAGCTATTTCAGATCCTACGAGCAGTACTTC. Its protein product is CASSYFRSYEQYF. The chain has TRBV7-2 and TRBJ2-7; no definite D call. Germline CDR1 SGHTA, CDR2 FQGNSA. Trimming stripped 4 bases from V and 1 base from J, with 8 bases between. The CDR3 extends over 13 amino acids.

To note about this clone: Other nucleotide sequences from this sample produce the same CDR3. CDR3 amino acids: CASSFGTAYNEQFF. Here the CDR3 DNA reads TGTGCCAGCAGTTTCGGGACAGCCTACAATGAGCAGTTCTTC. This sequence joins TRBV28 and TRBJ2-1; 7 bases line up with TRBD1. With V trimmed by 3 bases and J by 2 bases, 1 base remained unmatched. Looked up from germline, CDR1 is MDHEN and CDR2 is SYDVKM. This CDR3 is 14 amino acids long.

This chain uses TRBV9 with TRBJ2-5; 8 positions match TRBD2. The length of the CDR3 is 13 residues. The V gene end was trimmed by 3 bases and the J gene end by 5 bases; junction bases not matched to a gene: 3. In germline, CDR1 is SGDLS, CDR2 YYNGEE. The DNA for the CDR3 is TGTGCCAGCAGCGGGACTAGCTCCGAGACCCAGTACTTC. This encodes CASSGTSSETQYF.

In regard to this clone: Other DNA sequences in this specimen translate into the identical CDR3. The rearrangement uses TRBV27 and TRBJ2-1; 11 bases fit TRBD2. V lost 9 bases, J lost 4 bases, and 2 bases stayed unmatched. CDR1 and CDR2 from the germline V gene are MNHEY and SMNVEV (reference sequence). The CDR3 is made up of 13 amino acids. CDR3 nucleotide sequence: TGTGCCAGTGGGACTAGCGGTTACAATGAGCAGTTCTTC. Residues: CASGTSGYNEQFF.

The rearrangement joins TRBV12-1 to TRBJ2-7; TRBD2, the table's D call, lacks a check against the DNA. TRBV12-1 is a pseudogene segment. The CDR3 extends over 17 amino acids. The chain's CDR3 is CASSVRLKTDLLYEQYF. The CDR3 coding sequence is TGTGCCAGCAGCGTACGATTGAAGACTGACCTTCTGTACGAGCAGTACTTC.

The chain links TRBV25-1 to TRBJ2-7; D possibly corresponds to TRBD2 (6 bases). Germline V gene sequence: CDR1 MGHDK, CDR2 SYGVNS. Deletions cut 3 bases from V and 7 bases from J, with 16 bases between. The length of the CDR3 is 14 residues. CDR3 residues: CASSELNVGGEQYF. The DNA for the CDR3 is TGTGCCAGCAGTGAGCTAAATGTGGGGGGTGAGCAGTACTTC.

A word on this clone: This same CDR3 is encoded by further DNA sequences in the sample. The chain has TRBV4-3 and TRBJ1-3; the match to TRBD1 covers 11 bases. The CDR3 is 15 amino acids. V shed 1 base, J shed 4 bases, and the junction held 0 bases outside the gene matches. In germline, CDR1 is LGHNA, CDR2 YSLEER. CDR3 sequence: CASSQGTGGGNTIYF. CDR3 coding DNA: TGCGCCAGCAGCCAAGGGACAGGGGGCGGAAACACCATATATTTT.

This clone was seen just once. The CDR3 is CASSLDRVEGYTF. DNA of the CDR3: TGTGCCAGCAGCTTAGACAGGGTGGAAGGCTACACCTTC. The genes are TRBV7-8 and TRBJ1-2, with D perhaps TRBD1 (6 bases). Per germline, CDR1 SGHVS and CDR2 FQNEAQ. The CDR3 runs 13 residues. Trimming took off 1 base at V and 8 bases at J, with 11 bases between the two ends.

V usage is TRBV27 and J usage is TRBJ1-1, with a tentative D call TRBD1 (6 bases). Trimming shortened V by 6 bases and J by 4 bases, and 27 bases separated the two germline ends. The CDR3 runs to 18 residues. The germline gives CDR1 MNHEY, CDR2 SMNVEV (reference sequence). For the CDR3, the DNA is TGTGCCAGCAGCTTGAAACTCGGACAGAAACGAACTCCCACTGAAGCTTTCTTT. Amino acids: CASSLKLGQKRTPTEAFF.

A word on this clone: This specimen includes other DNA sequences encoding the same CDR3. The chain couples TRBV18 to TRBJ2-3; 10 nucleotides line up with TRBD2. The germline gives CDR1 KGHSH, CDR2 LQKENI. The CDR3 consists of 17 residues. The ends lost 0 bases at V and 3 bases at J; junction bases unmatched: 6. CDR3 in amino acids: CASSPPRLAGVTDTQYF. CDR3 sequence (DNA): TGTGCCAGCTCACCACCCCGGCTAGCGGGAGTTACAGATACGCAGTATTTT.

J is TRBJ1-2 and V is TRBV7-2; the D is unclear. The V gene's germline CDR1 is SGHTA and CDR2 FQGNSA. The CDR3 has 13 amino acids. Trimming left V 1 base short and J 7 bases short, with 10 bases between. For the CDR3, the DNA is TGTGCCAGCAGCTTAGTTGCCCCCCTTGGCTACACCTTC. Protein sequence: CASSLVAPLGYTF.

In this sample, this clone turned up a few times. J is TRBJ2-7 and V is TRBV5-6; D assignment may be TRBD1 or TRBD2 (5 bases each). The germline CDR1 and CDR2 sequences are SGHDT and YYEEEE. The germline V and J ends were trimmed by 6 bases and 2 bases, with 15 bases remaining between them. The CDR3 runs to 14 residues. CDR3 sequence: CASTPRGLAYEQYF. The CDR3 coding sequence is TGTGCCAGCACCCCTCGGGGCTTAGCCTACGAGCAGTACTTC.

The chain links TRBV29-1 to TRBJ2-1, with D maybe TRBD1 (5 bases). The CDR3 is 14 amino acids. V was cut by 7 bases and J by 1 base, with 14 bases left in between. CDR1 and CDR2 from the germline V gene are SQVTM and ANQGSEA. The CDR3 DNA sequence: TGCAGCGCCTCGACAGCGAGTTCCTACAATGAGCAGTTCTTC. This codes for CSASTASSYNEQFF.

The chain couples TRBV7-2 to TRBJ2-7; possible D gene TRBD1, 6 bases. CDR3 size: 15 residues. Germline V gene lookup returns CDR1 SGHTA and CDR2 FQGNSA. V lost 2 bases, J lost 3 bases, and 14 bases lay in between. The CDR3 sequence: CASSLTGTPFYEQYF. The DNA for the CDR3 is TGTGCCAGCAGCTTAACCGGGACACCATTCTACGAGCAGTACTTC.

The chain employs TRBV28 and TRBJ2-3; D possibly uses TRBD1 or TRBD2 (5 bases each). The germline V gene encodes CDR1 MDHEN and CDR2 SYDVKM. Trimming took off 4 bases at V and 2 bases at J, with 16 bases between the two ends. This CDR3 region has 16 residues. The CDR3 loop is CASSSNSGALTDTQYF. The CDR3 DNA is TGTGCCAGCAGTTCGAACTCCGGGGCCCTCACAGATACGCAGTATTTT.

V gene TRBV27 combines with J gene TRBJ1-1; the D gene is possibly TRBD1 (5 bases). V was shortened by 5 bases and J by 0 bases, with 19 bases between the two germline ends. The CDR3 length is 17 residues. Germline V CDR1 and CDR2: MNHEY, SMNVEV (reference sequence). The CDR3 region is CASSPAGRISMNTEAFF. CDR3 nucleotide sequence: TGTGCCAGCAGTCCGGCGGGGCGGATTTCTATGAACACTGAAGCTTTCTTT.